These 6 T cell receptor beta chains share one sample of origin, sequenced in a study of beta chain features in type 1 diabetes. Every isolated RNA sample was fully reverse transcribed, so sequencing captured expressed TCRB transcripts. Produced via immunoSEQ multiplex PCR; TCRdb's table is partial and in-frame only. The sample holds 150,000 to 190,000 clones, roughly 10% seen once. Sequencing was done on a sample of central memory CD4+ T cells from blood. Receptors originate from a young man in good health.

The J gene is TRBJ2-7, the V gene TRBV4-3; perhaps TRBD1 as D (6 bases). CDR1 is LGHNA, CDR2 YSLEER, per germline. The CDR3 consists of 17 residues. Trimming pared 2 bases from V and 1 base from J, leaving 18 bases between. The CDR3 DNA reads TGCGCCAGCAGCCAACACTACCACAGGGAAGTTTCCTACGAGCAGTACTTC. It is translated as CASSQHYHREVSYEQYF.

This clone was seen ten or more times. J is TRBJ2-2 and V is TRBV10-3, with 14 nucleotides matching TRBD2. This CDR3 region has 16 residues. Germline assignment: CDR1 ENHRY and CDR2 SYGVKD. The trim removed 6 bases at V and 5 bases at J, leaving 5 bases unmatched. The DNA for the CDR3 is TGTGCCATCAGAGGGACTAGCGGGAGAGGTACCGGGGAGCTGTTTTTT. Amino acid sequence: CAIRGTSGRGTGELFF.

This chain uses TRBV30 with TRBJ1-2, with D maybe TRBD1 (5 bases). V lost 8 bases to trimming and J lost 3 bases, with 13 bases between them. The CDR3 loop spans 12 amino acids. CDR1 GTSNPN and CDR2 SVGIG come from the germline V gene (reference sequence). Written as DNA, the CDR3 is TGTGCCGGGGGGACGGATTACTATGGCTACACCTTC. Its translation is CAGGTDYYGYTF.

This clone was detected a few times. This chain connects TRBV7-8 to TRBJ2-3; D not certain. The CDR3 is made up of 16 amino acids. V was shortened by 1 base and J by 4 bases, with 15 bases between the two germline ends. The germline V gene encodes CDR1 SGHVS and CDR2 FQNEAQ. CDR3 nucleotides: TGTGCCAGCAGCTTAGTGCAGGCCAGGACGGCAGATACGCAGTATTTT. Its translation: CASSLVQARTADTQYF.

The CDR3 loop reads CASRGTGAYGYTF. CDR3 DNA sequence: TGTGCCAGCAGAGGGACAGGGGCTTATGGCTACACCTTC. J is TRBJ1-2 and V is TRBV7-9, with 10 bases fitting TRBD1. Germline V CDR1 and CDR2: SEHNR, FQNEAQ (reference sequence). V shed 6 bases and J 5 bases; nucleotides not matched to a gene: 3. The CDR3 has 13 residues.

At least ten counts were recorded for this clone. The chain uses TRBV7-9 and TRBJ2-3; D unresolved. CDR1 and CDR2 from the germline V gene are SEHNR and FQNEAQ (reference sequence). Trimming removed 10 bases at V and 2 bases at J, with 19 bases between. The CDR3 spans 15 residues. CDR3 DNA: TGTGCCACCACAAACCCGATCACGCCCACAGATACGCAGTATTTT. Translated: CATTNPITPTDTQYF.